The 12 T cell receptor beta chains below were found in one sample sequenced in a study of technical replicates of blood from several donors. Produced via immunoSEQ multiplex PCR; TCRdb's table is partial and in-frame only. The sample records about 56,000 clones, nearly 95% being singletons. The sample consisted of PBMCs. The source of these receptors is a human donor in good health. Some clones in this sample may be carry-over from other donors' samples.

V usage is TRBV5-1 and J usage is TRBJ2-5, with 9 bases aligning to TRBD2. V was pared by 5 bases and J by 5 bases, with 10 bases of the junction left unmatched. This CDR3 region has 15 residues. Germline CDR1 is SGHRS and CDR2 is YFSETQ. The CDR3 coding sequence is TGCGCCAGCAGACGCGGGGGGGCAGGTGAGGAGACCCAGTACTTC. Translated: CASRRGGAGEETQYF.

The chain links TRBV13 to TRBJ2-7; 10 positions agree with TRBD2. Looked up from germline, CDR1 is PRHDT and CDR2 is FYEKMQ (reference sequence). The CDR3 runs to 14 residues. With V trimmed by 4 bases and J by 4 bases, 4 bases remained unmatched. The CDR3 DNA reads TGTGCCAGCAGCTATTGGACTAGCGGATACGAGCAGTACTTC. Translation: CASSYWTSGYEQYF.

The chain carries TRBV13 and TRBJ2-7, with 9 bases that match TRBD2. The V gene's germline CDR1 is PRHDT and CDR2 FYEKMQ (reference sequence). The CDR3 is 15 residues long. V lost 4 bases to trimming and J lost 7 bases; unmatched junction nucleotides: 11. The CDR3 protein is CASSYLGAGGREQYF. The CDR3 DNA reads TGTGCCAGCAGCTACCTAGGAGCGGGGGGTCGGGAGCAGTACTTC.

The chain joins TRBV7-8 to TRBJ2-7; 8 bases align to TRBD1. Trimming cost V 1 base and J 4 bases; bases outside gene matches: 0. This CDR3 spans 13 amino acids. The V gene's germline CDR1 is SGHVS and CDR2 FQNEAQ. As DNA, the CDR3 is TGTGCCAGCAGCTTAGACAGGGGGTACGAGCAGTACTTC. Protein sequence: CASSLDRGYEQYF.

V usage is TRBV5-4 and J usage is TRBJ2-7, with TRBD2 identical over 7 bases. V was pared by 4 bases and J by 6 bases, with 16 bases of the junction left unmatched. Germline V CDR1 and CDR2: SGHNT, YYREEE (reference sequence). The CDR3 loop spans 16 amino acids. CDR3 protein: CASSPGGGTEFPEQYF. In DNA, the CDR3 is TGTGCCAGCAGCCCGGGGGGAGGGACGGAGTTTCCCGAGCAGTACTTC.

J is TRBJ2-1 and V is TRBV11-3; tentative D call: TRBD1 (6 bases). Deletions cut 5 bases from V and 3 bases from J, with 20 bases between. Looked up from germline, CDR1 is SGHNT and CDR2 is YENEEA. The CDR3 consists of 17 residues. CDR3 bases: TGTGCCAGCAGCGTCGGTCAGGACAGAGGGAACTACAATGAGCAGTTCTTC. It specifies CASSVGQDRGNYNEQFF.

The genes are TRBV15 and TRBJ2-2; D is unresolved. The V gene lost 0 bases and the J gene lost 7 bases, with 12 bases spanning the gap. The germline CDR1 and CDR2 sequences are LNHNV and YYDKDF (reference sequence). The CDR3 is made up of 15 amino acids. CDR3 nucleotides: TGTGCCACCAGCAGAGATTTCGTAACGGGCGGGGAGCTGTTTTTT. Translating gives CATSRDFVTGGELFF.

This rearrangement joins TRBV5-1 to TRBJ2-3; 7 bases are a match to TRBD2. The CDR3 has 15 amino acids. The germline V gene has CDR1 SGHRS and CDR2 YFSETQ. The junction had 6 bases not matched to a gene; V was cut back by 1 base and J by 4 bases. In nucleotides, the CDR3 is TGCGCCAGCAGCTTGTCGGGGGGTATCGCAGATACGCAGTATTTT. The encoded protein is CASSLSGGIADTQYF.

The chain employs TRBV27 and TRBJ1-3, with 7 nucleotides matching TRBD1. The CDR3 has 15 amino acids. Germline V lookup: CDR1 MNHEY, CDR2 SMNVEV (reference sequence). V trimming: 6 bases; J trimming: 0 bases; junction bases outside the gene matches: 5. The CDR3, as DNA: TGTGCCAGCAGCCGGACAGGATACTCTGGAAACACCATATATTTT. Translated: CASSRTGYSGNTIYF.

The CDR3 spells CASSEGGGYEQYF. In nucleotides, the CDR3 is TGTGCCAGCAGTGAGGGTGGAGGGTACGAGCAGTACTTC. The V call is TRBV7-7, the J call TRBJ2-7; D is perhaps TRBD2 (6 bases). The CDR3 extends over 13 amino acids. The germline CDR1 and CDR2 sequences are SSHAT and FNYEAQ (reference sequence). Trimming took off 6 bases at V and 4 bases at J, with 13 bases between the two ends.

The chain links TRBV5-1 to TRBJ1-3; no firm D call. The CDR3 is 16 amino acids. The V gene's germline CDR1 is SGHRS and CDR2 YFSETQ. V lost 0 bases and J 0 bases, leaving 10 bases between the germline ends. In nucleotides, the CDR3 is TGCGCCAGCAGCTTGGTTTGGGGAGACTCTGGAAACACCATATATTTT. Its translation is CASSLVWGDSGNTIYF.

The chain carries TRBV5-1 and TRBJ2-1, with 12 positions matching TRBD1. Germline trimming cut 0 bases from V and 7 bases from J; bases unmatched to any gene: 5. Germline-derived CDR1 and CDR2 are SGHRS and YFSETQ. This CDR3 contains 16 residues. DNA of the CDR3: TGCGCCAGCAGCTTGGCCGGGACAGGGGGCCAGAATGAGCAGTTCTTC. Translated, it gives CASSLAGTGGQNEQFF.